A selection of T cell receptor beta chains follows, all from one sample in a study of blood T cell repertoires in COVID-19. Assay: immunoSEQ multiplex PCR; the TCRdb copy retains only in-frame clones and omits some. The sample holds around 380,000 clones, more than 65% seen once. What was sequenced was peripheral blood. All receptors derive from a human donor with acute or convalescent COVID-19. The donor label of this sample is uncertain. The CDR3 runs from the conserved cysteine through the conserved F or W. A D gene is named only where the DNA matches it firmly. For some rows the clone size is stated as once, few or many, or as a class when expanded; others skip it.

TGTGCCACTCCGGGGGAGGGTGGGGACACTGAAGCTTTCTTT	CATPGEGGDTEAFF	NA	NA	TRBV6-5	TRBJ1-1
TGTGCCAGCAGTTACACCGGGGGACAGGGGGCCTACGAGCAGTACTTC	CASSYTGGQGAYEQYF	TRBD1	NA	TRBV6-5	TRBJ2-7
TGTGCCTGGAGGGACAGGGGGCATACTGAAGCTTTCTTT	CAWRDRGHTEAFF	TRBD1	few	TRBV30	TRBJ1-1
TGTGCCAGCAGCCAAGGACGGGAGAAGGTTCGGGGGACAGATACGCAGTATTTT	CASSQGREKVRGTDTQYF	NA	once	TRBV4-2	TRBJ2-3
TGTGCCAGCAGCCAAGCGGGGTTGGATAATTCACCCCTCCACTTT	CASSQAGLDNSPLHF	NA	NA	TRBV3-1/TRBV3-2	TRBJ1-6
TGTGCCAGCTCACCACCGCGGCTGGGCATTCAGTACTTC	CASSPPRLGIQYF	NA	NA	TRBV18	TRBJ2-4
TGTGCCAGCAGTTACGGGACAGGGCATCTAGGAAACACCATATATTTT	CASSYGTGHLGNTIYF	TRBD1	NA	TRBV6-6	TRBJ1-3
TGCGCCAGCAGCTCGACCGGGACAGGTGAAAAACTGTTTTTT	CASSSTGTGEKLFF	TRBD1	once	TRBV4-1	TRBJ1-4
TGTGCCAGCCTTGGAGGGGGCAGGACTGAAGCTTTCTTT	CASLGGGRTEAFF	TRBD1	NA	TRBV6-5	TRBJ1-1
TGTGCCAGCAGTGTACTGAGGGTTAATCAGCCCCAGCATTTT	CASSVLRVNQPQHF	NA	NA	TRBV2	TRBJ1-5
TGTGCCAGCAGTCAGGGTTGGGTGGATGAAAAACTGTTTTTT	CASSQGWVDEKLFF	NA	few	TRBV28	TRBJ1-4
TGCGCCAGCAGCTTGGGCAGGGGAGAGACCCAGTACTTC	CASSLGRGETQYF	NA	NA	TRBV5-1	TRBJ2-5
TGCGCCAGCAGCTTAGGGGTTAATGAGCAGTTCTTC	CASSLGVNEQFF	NA	once	TRBV5-1	TRBJ2-1
TGTGCCAGCAGCAAAGGGGGCGTAATTAGGAACACTGAAGCTTTCTTT	CASSKGGVIRNTEAFF	NA	few	TRBV21-1	TRBJ1-1
TGTGCCAGCAGTTATCTAACCGGGACAGGGGCTTTCTTT	CASSYLTGTGAFF	TRBD1	NA	TRBV28	TRBJ1-1
TGTGCCACCAGCCTGCCCAGGGCGTTTCATGAAAAACTGTTTTTT	CATSLPRAFHEKLFF	NA	few	TRBV24-1	TRBJ1-4
TGCAGCGTTGTCGGGCGGACAGGGACCTACAATGAGCAGTTCTTC	CSVVGRTGTYNEQFF	TRBD1	few	TRBV29-1	TRBJ2-1
TGTGCCAGCAGCAACGGACAGATCAATCAGCCCCAGCATTTT	CASSNGQINQPQHF	NA	NA	TRBV6-5	TRBJ1-5
TGTGCCAGCAGTATCTCAGGGAACACTGAAGCTTTCTTT	CASSISGNTEAFF	NA	NA	TRBV7-2	TRBJ1-1
TGTGCCTGGACTCGGGTACCCTACGAGCAGTACTTC	CAWTRVPYEQYF	NA	NA	TRBV30	TRBJ2-7
TGTGCCAGCAGCTATGTTCTTAACACTGAAGCTTTCTTT	CASSYVLNTEAFF	NA	NA	TRBV28	TRBJ1-1
TGTGCCAGCAGCTTAGACAGGCGGCTTTTCTACGAGCAGTACTTC	CASSLDRRLFYEQYF	NA	NA	TRBV6-5	TRBJ2-7
TGTGCCACTAGAGGGACAGGGGCAGATACGCAGTATTTT	CATRGTGADTQYF	TRBD1	NA	TRBV7-9	TRBJ2-3
TGTGCCAGCAGCCAAAGGCAGGGGAACTATGGCTACACCTTC	CASSQRQGNYGYTF	NA	NA	TRBV3-1/TRBV3-2	TRBJ1-2
TGTGCCAGCAGTGAACAGGAGGGGCGAGTTCAGCCCCAGCATTTT	CASSEQEGRVQPQHF	NA	NA	TRBV6-1	TRBJ1-5
TGTGCCAGCAGCTTAGGCGGGAGTCCATACAATGAGCAGTTCTTC	CASSLGGSPYNEQFF	TRBD2	NA	TRBV11-3	TRBJ2-1
TGCAGTGCTAGTGGGGACACGGGAAACTATGGCTACACCTTC	CSASGDTGNYGYTF	NA	NA	TRBV20-1	TRBJ1-2
TGCGCCAGCAGCCCTTACCTCAGGGGGCACCCTGCGAACACTGAAGCTTTCTTT	CASSPYLRGHPANTEAFF	TRBD1	NA	TRBV5-1	TRBJ1-1
TGTGCCAGCAGCTGGGGGGCTGAAGCTTTCTTT	CASSWGAEAFF	NA	NA	TRBV7-9	TRBJ1-1
TGCGCCAGCAGCCAAGACGTAGCGGGAGGGCCGGCTCCGTTCTTC	CASSQDVAGGPAPFF	TRBD2	NA	TRBV4-1	TRBJ2-1
TGTGCCAGCAGTCTTTTTTTGAACACTGAAGCTTTCTTT	CASSLFLNTEAFF	NA	many	TRBV14	TRBJ1-1
TGTGCCAGCAGCTTATCGGGACAGAGAAACACCATATATTTT	CASSLSGQRNTIYF	TRBD1	NA	TRBV7-9	TRBJ1-3
TGTGCCAGCTCACCAAGATCGGGGACCTACAATGAGCAGTTCTTC	CASSPRSGTYNEQFF	NA	NA	TRBV18	TRBJ2-1
TGTGCCAGCAGCGACAGGGGGCGGCAGGAGACCCAGTACTTC	CASSDRGRQETQYF	TRBD1	NA	TRBV2	TRBJ2-5
TGCGCCAGCAGCCGACAGGGGGGTTCGAACACCGGGGAGCTGTTTTTT	CASSRQGGSNTGELFF	TRBD1	NA	TRBV5-1	TRBJ2-2
TGTGCCAGCAGCCGCCCGACTAGCGGGAGTGAGCAGTTCTTC	CASSRPTSGSEQFF	TRBD2	NA	TRBV4-2	TRBJ2-1
TGTGCCAGCAGCTTAATACTAGCGGGGGTGGGTGAGCAGTTCTTC	CASSLILAGVGEQFF	TRBD2	NA	TRBV7-9	TRBJ2-1